The 30 T cell receptor beta chains below all came from one sample that was sequenced in a study of response to subunit inactivated influenza vaccine. TCRdb re-called the RT-PCR reads with MiXCR, one entry per CDR3 protein. Among 650,000 to 700,000 distinct CDR3 sequences listed, around 14% were seen once. The starting material was PBMCs from blood, obtained 11 to 12 days after vaccination. The source of these receptors is a man aged 45-65 years who received an inactivated influenza vaccine.

The chain links TRBV24-1 to TRBJ1-5, with D tentatively TRBD1 (5 bases). Trimming left V 5 bases short and J 4 bases short, with 14 bases between. The CDR3 length is 15 residues. The germline V gene encodes CDR1 KGHDR and CDR2 SFDVKD. DNA for the CDR3: TGTGCCACCAGTGCGGGACGGCGGGCTAATCAGCCCCAGCATTTT. Its translation: CATSAGRRANQPQHF.

This clonotype was observed a handful of times. V usage is TRBV12-3 or TRBV12-4 and J usage is TRBJ2-3, with D unclear. The CDR3 has 15 amino acids. V lost 5 bases and J lost 1, with 13 bases in between. CDR3 coding DNA: TGTGCCAGCAGTCTCCACGGTGGAGGCACAGATACGCAGTATTTT. Encoded protein: CASSLHGGGTDTQYF.

In this sample, this clonotype turned up a few times. V usage is TRBV5-1 and J usage is TRBJ2-2; D gene unclear. CDR3 size: 16 residues. CDR1 is SGHRS and CDR2 is YFSETQ in the germline V gene. With 4 bases removed from V and 1 base from J, the gap between germline ends came to 14 bases. CDR3 nucleotide sequence: TGCGCCAGCAGCGGGTTCGCGCAGATGAACACCGGGGAGCTGTTTTTT. The encoded protein is CASSGFAQMNTGELFF.

The rearrangement joins TRBV7-8 to TRBJ2-7; tentative D call: TRBD2 (5 bases). Germline assignment: CDR1 SGHVS and CDR2 FQNEAQ. The germline V and J ends were trimmed by 0 bases and 0 bases, with 9 bases remaining between them. There are 15 residues in the CDR3. CDR3 DNA: TGTGCCAGCAGCTTAGCGCGACTAACCTCCTACGAGCAGTACTTC. Translation gives CASSLARLTSYEQYF.

This clonotype was observed a few times. V usage is TRBV27 and J usage is TRBJ2-1; 12 bases map to TRBD2. Germline CDR1 reads MNHEY; CDR2 reads SMNVEV (reference sequence). V trimming: 7 bases; J trimming: 8 bases; junction bases outside the gene matches: 15. The CDR3 is 17 residues long. CDR3 in DNA: TGTGCCAGCAAAGAGGGCCTAGCGGGAGGGCCTCTCGATGAGCAGTTCTTC. It translates to CASKEGLAGGPLDEQFF.

In DNA form, the CDR3 reads TGTGCCAGCAGCACTTGGCAGATGGGCAATCAGCCCCAGCATTTT. Protein product: CASSTWQMGNQPQHF. The chain carries TRBV5-6 and TRBJ1-5, with D unresolved. The CDR3 loop spans 15 amino acids. The germline V and J ends were trimmed by 4 bases and 2 bases, with 13 bases remaining between them. Germline V gives CDR1 SGHDT, CDR2 YYEEEE.

This clonotype was seen at least ten times. This chain uses TRBV29-1 with TRBJ2-5; D is unresolved. CDR1 is SQVTM and CDR2 is ANQGSEA in the germline V gene. The CDR3 has 11 amino acids. Trimming cost V 5 bases and J 1 base, with 5 bases left between them. Written as DNA, the CDR3 is TGCAGCGTTTCTTTCCAAGAGACCCAGTACTTC. Its protein is CSVSFQETQYF.

The V gene is TRBV20-1, the J gene TRBJ2-5; a possible D gene is TRBD2 (5 bases). Germline assignment: CDR1 DFQATT and CDR2 SNEGSKA (reference sequence). V was pared by 2 bases and J by 7 bases, with 17 bases between. This CDR3 region has 14 residues. CDR3 nucleotides: TGCAGTGCTAGAACCGGCACTAGTATAGTGACCCAGTACTTC. It yields the protein CSARTGTSIVTQYF.

This clonotype was seen only a few times. The J gene is TRBJ2-3, the V gene TRBV11-2, with D perhaps being TRBD1 or TRBD2 (5 bases each). The germline V gene has CDR1 SGHAT and CDR2 FQNNGV. There are 15 residues in the CDR3. V was clipped by 0 bases and J by 1 base, with 8 bases between them. CDR3 bases: TGTGCCAGCAGCTTAGAGTGGGGACGCACAGATACGCAGTATTTT. Translation gives CASSLEWGRTDTQYF.

The chain carries TRBV3-1 and TRBJ1-2; 7 nucleotides agree with TRBD1. The CDR3 loop spans 15 amino acids. With V trimmed by 4 bases and J by 0 bases, 5 bases remained unmatched. The germline V gene encodes CDR1 LGHDT and CDR2 YNNKEL (reference sequence). The CDR3 here is CASSRGQRANYGYTF. CDR3 DNA: TGTGCCAGCAGCCGGGGACAGAGGGCTAACTATGGCTACACCTTC. The full variable domain, rest sourced from reference TRBV3-1 and TRBJ1-2, is DTAVSQTPKYLVTQMGNDKSIKCEQNLGHDTMYWYKQDSKKFLKIMFSYNNKELIINETVPNRFSPKSPDKAHLNLHINSLELGDSAVYFCASSRGQRANYGYTFGSGTRLTVV.

This clonotype was seen at least ten times. This chain links TRBV20-1 with TRBJ1-5; no clear D. The germline CDR1 and CDR2 sequences are DFQATT and SNEGSKA (reference sequence). This CDR3 region has 15 residues. V was trimmed by 1 base and J by 7 bases, leaving 17 bases between them. The CDR3 DNA follows: TGCAGTGCTAGAGGGGTTGGGGAGGTGGGACAGCCCCAGCATTTT. It translates to CSARGVGEVGQPQHF.

This chain uses TRBV7-2 with TRBJ2-3; D remains ambiguous. The germline V gene has CDR1 SGHTA and CDR2 FQGNSA. The CDR3 length is 13 residues. Trimming pared 3 bases from V and 4 bases from J, leaving 8 bases between. In DNA, the CDR3 is TGTGCCAGCAGCTTTGGACCTTCAGATACGCAGTATTTT. The encoded protein is CASSFGPSDTQYF. The full variable domain, with the rest looked up from reference TRBV7-2 and TRBJ2-3, is GAGVSQSPSNKVTEKGKDVELRCDPISGHTALYWYRQSLGQGLEFLIYFQGNSAPDKSGLPSDRFSAERTGGSVSTLTIQRTQQEDSAVYLCASSFGPSDTQYFGPGTRLTVL.

This chain links TRBV4-1 with TRBJ2-5; D not resolved. Between the trimmed V and J ends, which lost 7 bases and 1 base, there was a span of 7 bases. Per the germline V gene, CDR1 is MGHRA and CDR2 is YSYEKL. This CDR3 has 12 amino acids. CDR3 sequence (DNA): TGCGCCAGCATCCAGGCCCAAGAGACCCAGTACTTC. Translating it yields CASIQAQETQYF.

The chain links TRBV7-2 to TRBJ2-1; possible D gene TRBD2, 6 bases. CDR3 length: 14 residues. Trimming shortened V by 2 bases and J by 9 bases, and 14 bases separated the two germline ends. The germline V gene encodes CDR1 SGHTA and CDR2 FQGNSA. The CDR3 reads CASSLTGAATEQFF. In DNA form, the CDR3 reads TGTGCCAGCAGCTTAACGGGAGCGGCGACTGAGCAGTTCTTC.

The chain has TRBV28 and TRBJ2-5; 7 nucleotides match TRBD1. CDR3 length: 15 amino acids. Germline loops: CDR1 MDHEN, CDR2 SYDVKM. J gave up 3 bases and V 3 bases, and 7 bases lay outside the gene matches. CDR3 sequence reads: CASSFLRDSKETQYF. The CDR3 region has the DNA TGTGCCAGCAGTTTTCTCAGGGACAGCAAAGAGACCCAGTACTTC.

This clonotype was detected only a few times. The V gene is TRBV5-6, the J gene TRBJ2-3, with D maybe TRBD1 (6 bases). With 4 bases removed from V and 3 bases from J, the gap between germline ends came to 15 bases. The CDR3 consists of 15 residues. Per the germline V gene, CDR1 is SGHDT and CDR2 is YYEEEE. The CDR3 nucleotides are TGTGCCAGCAGCCAGATACAGGGATGGACAGATACGCAGTATTTT. Residues: CASSQIQGWTDTQYF.

The chain is built from TRBV13 and TRBJ1-1; a possible D gene is TRBD1 (5 bases). V was clipped by 5 bases and J by 3 bases, with 13 bases between them. This CDR3 spans 14 amino acids. Germline lookup yields CDR1 PRHDT and CDR2 FYEKMQ (reference sequence). The CDR3 loop reads CASSRTPGDTEAFF. CDR3 coding DNA: TGTGCCAGCAGCCGGACCCCGGGGGACACTGAAGCTTTCTTT.

The chain links TRBV7-9 to TRBJ1-2, with D maybe TRBD1 (5 bases). V was clipped by 4 bases and J by 4 bases, with 22 bases between them. Germline CDR1 is SEHNR and CDR2 is FQNEAQ (reference sequence). This CDR3 is 17 amino acids long. In nucleotides, the CDR3 is TGTGCCAGCAGCTCCCTTTCCGGGACCACCTTCTCCTATGGCTACACCTTC. Protein sequence: CASSSLSGTTFSYGYTF.

The chain links TRBV13 to TRBJ2-7, with 7 bases aligning to TRBD2. V dropped 0 bases and J dropped 3; count of bases not matched to a gene: 5. CDR1 is PRHDT and CDR2 is FYEKMQ in the germline V gene (reference sequence). The CDR3 is made up of 15 amino acids. The CDR3 loop reads CASSLGGRSLYEQYF. The CDR3 region has the DNA TGTGCCAGCAGCTTAGGCGGGAGGTCGCTCTACGAGCAGTACTTC.

The rearrangement uses TRBV29-1 and TRBJ2-1; 12 bases are a match to TRBD2. V shed 0 bases, J shed 3 bases, and the junction held 15 bases outside the gene matches. This CDR3 has 20 residues. CDR1 and CDR2 (germline): SQVTM, ANQGSEA. Here the CDR3 reads CSVEDPWTSGEPIDYNEQFF. The CDR3 nucleotides read TGCAGCGTTGAAGATCCCTGGACTAGCGGGGAGCCGATAGACTACAATGAGCAGTTCTTC.

The table lists this clonotype with a few counts. The V call is TRBV6-5, the J call TRBJ2-2; D unclear. Germline lookup yields CDR1 MNHEY and CDR2 SVGAGI. CDR3 length equals 15 residues. Trimming cost V 3 bases and J 6 bases, with 14 bases left between them. CDR3 bases: TGTGCCAGCAGTTATCTCCCCCGTGGGGCCGGGGAGCTGTTTTTT. It encodes CASSYLPRGAGELFF.

In nucleotides, the CDR3 is TGTGCCAGCAGTTCACATAGCAATCAGCCCCAGCATTTT. Protein product: CASSSHSNQPQHF. This chain links TRBV6-9 with TRBJ1-5; D gene ambiguous. This CDR3 has 13 amino acids. Trimming took off 4 bases at V and 0 bases at J, with 4 bases between the two ends. Germline lookup yields CDR1 MNHGY and CDR2 SVAAGI.

The V gene is TRBV7-8, the J gene TRBJ1-1; TRBD1 matches 7 bases. V lost 8 bases to trimming and J lost 6 bases; unmatched junction nucleotides: 9. The CDR3 length is 13 residues. CDR1 and CDR2 from the germline V gene are SGHVS and FQNEAQ. CDR3 nucleotide sequence: TGTGCCAGCCGATTGGGGACAGCCGCTGAAGCTTTCTTT. As protein: CASRLGTAAEAFF.

The sample holds a few counts of this clonotype. The genes are TRBV20-1 and TRBJ2-3, with TRBD1 matching 7 bases. Germline V CDR1 and CDR2: DFQATT, SNEGSKA (reference sequence). The CDR3 has 13 residues. V lost 7 bases, J lost 3 bases, and 7 bases stayed unmatched. The CDR3 DNA is TGCAGTGTCGAGATCAGGGGGACAGATACGCAGTATTTT. Protein sequence: CSVEIRGTDTQYF.

This clonotype turned up a few times. The V gene is TRBV10-3, the J gene TRBJ2-7, with D maybe TRBD2 (5 bases). Germline lookup yields CDR1 ENHRY and CDR2 SYGVKD. Trimming cost V 7 bases and J 2 bases, with 18 bases left between them. The CDR3 is 15 residues long. The CDR3, as DNA: TGTGCCATCACCCGGGATCGTCCACCCCCCTACGAGCAGTACTTC. It specifies CAITRDRPPPYEQYF.

The chain links TRBV7-9 to TRBJ2-3; 7 nucleotides align to TRBD2. With V trimmed by 4 bases and J by 0 bases, 4 bases remained unmatched. This CDR3 spans 15 amino acids. Germline CDR1 reads SEHNR; CDR2 reads FQNEAQ (reference sequence). The CDR3 bases are TGTGCCAGCAGCTGGAGCGGGATCAGCACAGATACGCAGTATTTT. Translating gives CASSWSGISTDTQYF.

This clonotype was seen more than once but under ten times. The chain has TRBV27 and TRBJ2-3, with 7 bases identical to TRBD1. The J segment lost 4 bases and the V segment lost 0 bases, leaving 7 bases of the junction unmatched. Germline V gene lookup returns CDR1 MNHEY and CDR2 SMNVEV (reference sequence). This CDR3 comprises 16 residues. The DNA for the CDR3 is TGTGCCAGCAGTTTATCTCTAGGGGGCGCATCAGATACGCAGTATTTT. Residues: CASSLSLGGASDTQYF.

The J gene is TRBJ2-1, the V gene TRBV7-2; the match to TRBD2 covers 14 bases. CDR1 and CDR2 (germline): SGHTA, FQGNSA. With V trimmed by 7 bases and J by 9 bases, 8 bases remained unmatched. There are 15 residues in the CDR3. The CDR3 reads CASTFGTSGSGEQFF. The CDR3, as DNA: TGTGCCAGCACCTTCGGGACTAGCGGGAGTGGTGAGCAGTTCTTC.

The chain recombines TRBV24-1 with TRBJ2-3, with D hard to call. From germline, CDR1 is KGHDR and CDR2 SFDVKD. The CDR3 contains 11 residues. V was clipped by 3 bases and J by 9 bases, with 6 bases between them. CDR3 sequence (DNA): TGTGCCACCAGTGATCCCGGGACGCAGTATTTT. Amino acids: CATSDPGTQYF.

The chain uses TRBV20-1 and TRBJ2-7; TRBD1 agrees at 7 bases. Germline CDR1 DFQATT, CDR2 SNEGSKA (reference sequence). The CDR3 covers 13 residues. V lost 5 bases and J lost 4; bases outside the gene matches: 8. CDR3 nucleotide sequence: TGCAGTGCTCCGACAGGGACGACATACGAGCAGTACTTC. It specifies CSAPTGTTYEQYF.